The 21 T cell receptor beta chains given below trace back to one sample, sequenced in a study of glioma-infiltrating T cells after dendritic cell vaccination. Libraries were prepared by immunoSEQ multiplex PCR; TCRdb keeps only in-frame clonotypes and omits some of them. The sample consists of fewer than 50,000 clones, 85% of them appearing once. This specimen consisted of blood, obtained before dendritic cell vaccination. Receptors originate from a human donor with glioblastoma.

This clone showed up just a few times. This chain connects TRBV30 to TRBJ1-2, with a tentative D call TRBD1 (5 bases). From germline, CDR1 is GTSNPN and CDR2 SVGIG (reference sequence). Trimming left V 4 bases short and J 8 bases short, with 14 bases between. CDR3 length equals 12 residues. CDR3 DNA: TGTGCCTGGATCCCCCTGCGGGGGGGCTACACCTTC. As protein: CAWIPLRGGYTF.

The chain links TRBV4-2 to TRBJ2-7; 9 bases agree with TRBD1. The CDR3 covers 16 residues. V lost 3 bases, J lost 2 bases, and 8 bases stayed unmatched. From germline, CDR1 is LGHNA and CDR2 YNFKEQ. The CDR3 DNA reads as TGTGCCAGCAGCCAGGGACAGGGCCGGGGTCCCTACGAGCAGTACTTC. Amino acids: CASSQGQGRGPYEQYF.

This chain uses TRBV30 with TRBJ1-5; a weak D match, TRBD1 (5 bases). Looked up from germline, CDR1 is GTSNPN and CDR2 is SVGIG (reference sequence). The CDR3 sequence is 14 residues long. CDR3 sequence (DNA): TGTGCGTTTAAAAGGGCAGGGTTCAATCAGCCCCAGCATTTT. As protein: CAFKRAGFNQPQHF.

The chain carries TRBV30 and TRBJ2-7; D remains unclear. This CDR3 has 12 amino acids. Germline values: CDR1 GTSNPN, CDR2 SVGIG (reference sequence). Trimming removed 2 bases from V and 2 bases from J, with 7 bases in between. The CDR3 DNA reads TGTGCCTGGAGTACTATTGCCTACGAGCAGTACTTC. Amino acid sequence: CAWSTIAYEQYF.

The V and J genes are TRBV6-5 and TRBJ1-6, with TRBD1 matching over 9 bases. V was pared by 2 bases and J by 9 bases, with 5 bases of the junction left unmatched. Germline V gives CDR1 MNHEY, CDR2 SVGAGI. This CDR3 spans 15 amino acids. The DNA for the CDR3 is TGTGCCAGCAGTTACGCCGGGACAGGGAGTTCACCCCTCCACTTT. Protein sequence: CASSYAGTGSSPLHF.

This rearrangement joins TRBV28 to TRBJ1-2, with D perhaps matching TRBD1 (5 bases). CDR1 MDHEN and CDR2 SYDVKM come from the germline V gene. This CDR3 contains 14 residues. CDR3 coding DNA: TGTGCTACCGGCAGCCAGGGATTAATGGGGGGCTACACCTTC. This translates into CATGSQGLMGGYTF.

The chain links TRBV4-1 to TRBJ2-7; possible D gene TRBD2, 7 bases. The CDR3 has 15 residues. Germline V gene lookup returns CDR1 MGHRA and CDR2 YSYEKL. V gave up 0 bases and J gave up 6 bases, with 15 bases separating them. The CDR3 here is CASSQDHGGRSEQYF. CDR3 nucleotide sequence: TGCGCCAGCAGCCAAGATCACGGGGGGCGTAGCGAGCAGTACTTC.

The J gene is TRBJ1-1, the V gene TRBV5-6; 7 nucleotides align to TRBD1. Losses at the gene ends were 3 bases for V and 0 bases for J; bases not matched to a gene: 8. The CDR3 is made up of 16 amino acids. The germline gives CDR1 SGHDT, CDR2 YYEEEE. CDR3 DNA: TGTGCCAGCAGCTGGGGGACAGCGGGCATGAACACTGAAGCTTTCTTT. Translated, it gives CASSWGTAGMNTEAFF.

The chain joins TRBV5-1 to TRBJ1-1; TRBD1 agrees at 10 bases. CDR1 and CDR2 from the germline V gene are SGHRS and YFSETQ. The CDR3 covers 15 residues. V shed 0 bases, J shed 4 bases, and the junction held 3 bases outside the gene matches. CDR3: CASSLDGTGVTEAFF. The DNA for the CDR3 is TGCGCCAGCAGCTTGGACGGGACAGGGGTCACTGAAGCTTTCTTT.

The chain recombines TRBV29-1 with TRBJ2-7, with D maybe TRBD2 (5 bases). The CDR3 has 12 amino acids. V dropped 7 bases and J dropped 7 bases, with 17 bases sitting between them. Germline V CDR1 and CDR2: SQVTM, ANQGSEA. The CDR3 sequence is CSAQREGREQYF. The DNA of the CDR3 is TGCAGCGCGCAGAGGGAAGGCCGTGAGCAGTACTTC.

CDR3 DNA: TGTGCCAGCAGAGCCCCGGGACAGGGGGCCTCACCCCTCCACTTT. It translates to CASRAPGQGASPLHF. This chain connects TRBV6-1 to TRBJ1-6; the match to TRBD1 covers 12 bases. Germline CDR1 MNHNS, CDR2 SASEGT. The V and J ends lost 6 bases and 10 bases, in that order; junction bases with no gene match: 7. CDR3 length: 15 residues.

DNA of the CDR3: TGTGCCATCGCCGGGACTACGGTGAACACCGGGGAGCTGTTTTTT. Translating gives CAIAGTTVNTGELFF. The rearrangement joins TRBV10-3 to TRBJ2-2; 7 positions agree with TRBD2. There are 15 residues in the CDR3. Germline V CDR1 and CDR2: ENHRY, SYGVKD. After removal of 8 bases from V and 1 base from J, the junction contained 7 bases not matched to a gene.

The CDR3 region is CASSVHDGNYGYTF. CDR3 sequence (DNA): TGTGCCAGCAGCGTTCATGACGGGAACTATGGCTACACCTTC. V usage is TRBV9 and J usage is TRBJ1-2; unclear D gene. Deletions cut 2 bases from V and 2 bases from J, with 10 bases between. Germline CDR1 SGDLS, CDR2 YYNGEE. CDR3 size: 14 residues.

This clone was observed a few times. The chain has TRBV5-6 and TRBJ1-2; TRBD1 matches at 9 bases. Germline-derived CDR1 and CDR2 are SGHDT and YYEEEE. Trimming cost V 0 bases and J 2 bases; bases outside gene matches: 2. This CDR3 is 15 amino acids long. The CDR3 loop is CASSLAGTGNYGYTF. In nucleotides, the CDR3 is TGTGCCAGCAGCTTGGCAGGGACAGGGAACTATGGCTACACCTTC. Variable domain in full (rest from reference TRBV5-6 and TRBJ1-2): DAGVTQSPTHLIKTRGQQVTLRCSPKSGHDTVSWYQQALGQGPQFIFQYYEEEERQRGNFPDRFSGHQFPNYSSELNVNALLLGDSALYLCASSLAGTGNYGYTFGSGTRLTVV.

This sequence joins TRBV5-4 and TRBJ1-6; a weak D match, TRBD1 (5 bases). Trimming removed 0 bases from V and 10 bases from J, with 17 bases in between. CDR3 size: 16 residues. Germline V CDR1 and CDR2: SGHNT, YYREEE (reference sequence). The DNA of the CDR3 is TGTGCCAGCAGCTTGGGACAGACCGTATTGGAATCACCCCTCCACTTT. Protein product: CASSLGQTVLESPLHF.

This clone was picked up one time. The gene calls are TRBV27 and TRBJ2-1; 8 bases align to TRBD2. Germline V gene sequence: CDR1 MNHEY, CDR2 SMNVEV (reference sequence). V dropped 6 bases and J dropped 2; count of bases not matched to a gene: 6. This CDR3 has 15 residues. CDR3 DNA: TGTGCCAGCAGGACTCAAGCGGGAGCCTACAATGAGCAGTTCTTC. Residues: CASRTQAGAYNEQFF.

There are a few counts of this clone. The J gene is TRBJ1-2, the V gene TRBV7-2; 7 bases line up with TRBD1. Per the germline V gene, CDR1 is SGHTA and CDR2 is FQGNSA. This CDR3 region has 14 residues. V lost 5 bases and J lost 5; bases outside the gene matches: 8. CDR3 in amino acids: CASSTGTELYGYTF. The CDR3 nucleotides read TGTGCCAGCAGCACCGGGACAGAGTTATATGGCTACACCTTC.

This clone has a handful of counts. A junction end diverges from the germline sequence, so it may reflect a read error. This chain joins TRBV7-9 and TRBJ2-7; 9 bases map to TRBD2. The CDR3 consists of 14 residues. The germline V gene encodes CDR1 SEHNR and CDR2 FQNEAQ (reference sequence). CDR3 loop: CASSIAGEPREQYF. The CDR3 nucleotides read TGTGCCAGCAGCATAGCGGGAGAGCCACGCGAGCAGTACTTC.

The chain carries TRBV6-6 and TRBJ2-7; D not certain. The germline V gene has CDR1 MNHNY and CDR2 SVGAGI (reference sequence). Deletions cut 10 bases from V and 2 bases from J, with 15 bases between. This CDR3 is 13 amino acids long. CDR3 DNA: TGTGCCATCTCGTGGGCGAGTACCTACGAGCAGTACTTC. This translates into CAISWASTYEQYF.

The chain carries TRBV7-9 and TRBJ2-3, with no clear D. Germline assignment: CDR1 SEHNR and CDR2 FQNEAQ (reference sequence). The CDR3 is 17 residues long. V lost 2 bases and J 0 bases, leaving 15 bases between the germline ends. The CDR3, as DNA: TGTGCCAGCAGCTTAAACTCTCCTCGGGTCAGCACAGATACGCAGTATTTT. Translated, it gives CASSLNSPRVSTDTQYF.

This sequence joins TRBV10-1 and TRBJ1-2; 10 bases fit TRBD1. Unmatched junction bases numbered 3, after V lost 6 bases and J lost 5 bases. CDR1 is WNHNN, CDR2 SYGVQD, per germline (reference sequence). The CDR3 totals 13 residues. CDR3 sequence (DNA): TGCGCCAGCAGCCAGGACAGGGGGTATGGCTACACCTTC. This translates into CASSQDRGYGYTF.